This T cell receptor (beta chain) was captured in a study of beta chain features in type 1 diabetes. Sorting gave populations that all exceeded 95% purity. For this clone: The antigen is unknown.

Notes on the study in general: Across all four CD4+ subsets, people with type 1 diabetes showed modestly shorter TCRB CDR3s.

The whole isolated RNA underwent reverse transcription, so sequencing captured expressed TCRB transcripts. Deep immunoSEQ sequencing covered naive, central memory and regulatory T cell samples. Measured with immunoSEQ multiplex PCR; TCRdb has only the in-frame clones, and not every one. Of roughly 340,000 clones listed, approximately 12% were seen once; the top ten hold roughly 0.0097%. The V gene's germline CDR1 is MDHEN and CDR2 SYDVKM. Trimming took off 8 bases at V and 7 bases at J, with 14 bases between the two ends. The CDR3 has 12 residues. The sample comprised naive CD4+ T cells from blood. V gene TRBV28 combines with J gene TRBJ1-1, with a weak D call TRBD1 (5 bases). This TCR was sampled from a woman aged 18-35 years with type 1 diabetes. For the CDR3, the DNA is TGTGCCAGCCGCTACGGGGGGGGTGAAGCTTTCTTT. This translates into CASRYGGGEAFF.